A selection of T cell receptor beta chains follows, all from one sample in a study of CD8+ T cells in alopecia areata. Profiled with immunoSEQ multiplex PCR; TCRdb holds only in-frame clones, not every one. The sample lists some 190,000 clones, 40% to 65% occurring once. The input for sequencing was CD8+ T cells sorted from blood, taken around week 53, from a patient treated with tofacitinib. These receptors all come from a human donor with alopecia areata. Each CDR3 is given with its conserved first and last residue. A D gene is named only where the DNA matches it firmly. Only part of the rows carry a size: once, few, many, or a class if the clone is expanded.

TRBV29-1	few	.	TRBJ2-7	CSVGGGLSYEQYF	TGCAGCGTTGGGGGGGGCCTCTCCTACGAGCAGTACTTC
TRBV5-6	few	.	TRBJ2-7	CASSSSPVPRGSEQYF	TGTGCCAGCAGCTCCAGCCCGGTTCCAAGAGGGAGCGAGCAGTACTTC
TRBV13	few	.	TRBJ1-1	CATQGLNTEAFF	TGTGCCACCCAGGGTCTGAACACTGAAGCTTTCTTT
TRBV15	few	.	TRBJ2-2	CATSRDRVGLNTGELFF	TGTGCCACCAGCAGAGATCGAGTAGGACTTAACACCGGGGAGCTGTTTTTT
TRBV12-5	.	TRBD1	TRBJ1-1	CASGIPSGTGYTEAFF	TGTGCTAGTGGTATACCATCCGGGACAGGGTACACTGAAGCTTTCTTT
TRBV4-3	.	TRBD2	TRBJ2-7	CASSQAATSGLYEQYF	TGCGCCAGCAGCCAAGCTGCGACTAGCGGCCTCTACGAGCAGTACTTC
TRBV6-5	.	.	TRBJ1-4	CASSYGGLLGEKLFF	TGTGCCAGCAGTTACGGCGGTCTGTTGGGAGAAAAACTGTTTTTT
TRBV15	few	.	TRBJ2-1	CATSWTTYNEQFF	TGTGCCACCAGCTGGACTACATACAATGAGCAGTTCTTC
TRBV7-9	.	TRBD1	TRBJ1-1	CASSSAGTGLNLVTEAFF	TGTGCCAGCAGCTCGGCCGGGACAGGGCTGAATTTGGTCACTGAAGCTTTCTTT
TRBV13	few	TRBD1	TRBJ1-2	CASSLGTGTSYGYTF	TGTGCCAGCAGCTTAGGGACAGGGACATCCTATGGCTACACCTTC
TRBV7-9	.	TRBD1	TRBJ2-2	CASSRDRVGTGELFF	TGTGCCAGCAGCAGGGACAGGGTTGGCACCGGGGAGCTGTTTTTT
TRBV7-3	.	.	TRBJ1-1	CASSLLARDTEAFF	TGTGCCAGCAGCTTACTGGCCAGGGACACTGAAGCTTTCTTT
TRBV30	.	.	TRBJ1-2	CAWSLYNLRDGYTF	TGTGCCTGGAGCCTGTATAACCTGAGGGATGGCTACACCTTC
TRBV4-3	.	TRBD2	TRBJ2-5	CASSQWTSGAQETQYF	TGCGCCAGCAGCCAATGGACTAGCGGAGCCCAAGAGACCCAGTACTTC
TRBV5-1	.	TRBD1	TRBJ1-6	CASSWDRASPLHF	TGCGCCAGCAGCTGGGACAGGGCTTCACCCCTCCACTTT
TRBV5-1	.	TRBD1	TRBJ2-5	CASSLAGTGAQETQYF	TGCGCCAGCAGCTTGGCCGGGACAGGGGCACAAGAGACCCAGTACTTC
TRBV19	once	TRBD1	TRBJ1-2	CASGQGAGYGYTF	TGTGCTTCGGGACAGGGTGCCGGCTATGGCTACACCTTC
TRBV29-1	.	.	TRBJ2-6	CSVAHTATGANVLTF	TGCAGCGTTGCACATACAGCCACTGGGGCCAACGTCCTGACTTTC
TRBV6-5	.	.	TRBJ1-2	CASSYSSRFSYGYTF	TGTGCCAGCAGTTACTCGAGTAGATTCTCCTATGGCTACACCTTC
TRBV11-2	.	.	TRBJ2-1	CASNDLDYSSYNEQFF	TGTGCCAGCAACGATCTGGACTACAGCTCCTACAATGAGCAGTTCTTC
TRBV29-1	few	.	TRBJ2-7	CSVEGQTTYEQYF	TGCAGCGTTGAAGGGCAGACTACCTACGAGCAGTACTTC
TRBV5-6	.	.	TRBJ2-3	CASTSGPLPDTQYF	TGTGCCAGCACATCAGGACCCCTTCCAGATACGCAGTATTTT
TRBV28	few	.	TRBJ2-7	CASSLAQGMFYEQYF	TGTGCCAGCAGTTTAGCCCAGGGGATGTTCTACGAGCAGTACTTC
TRBV7-9	few	.	TRBJ2-7	CASSFSGTLYEQYF	TGTGCCAGCAGCTTTTCCGGGACACTCTACGAGCAGTACTTC
TRBV14	.	.	TRBJ2-3	CASSGRPGSDTQYF	TGTGCCAGCAGCGGAAGGCCCGGGAGTGATACGCAGTATTTT
TRBV7-9	few	.	TRBJ2-7	CASSLDSPGGEQYF	TGTGCCAGCAGCCTTGACAGTCCCGGAGGAGAGCAGTACTTC
TRBV7-9	few	.	TRBJ2-7	CASSPMSVSSYEQYF	TGTGCCAGCAGCCCCATGTCGGTCAGCTCCTACGAGCAGTACTTC
TRBV7-8	few	.	TRBJ2-3	CASSFDRGTDTQYF	TGTGCCAGCAGCTTCGACAGAGGCACAGATACGCAGTATTTT
TRBV6-1	.	.	TRBJ1-3	CASSEAEGNTIYF	TGTGCCAGCAGTGAAGCGGAGGGAAACACCATATATTTT
TRBV11-2	few	.	TRBJ1-5	CASSLRGNSNQPQHF	TGTGCCAGCAGCTTACGAGGGAATAGCAATCAGCCCCAGCATTTT
TRBV29-1	.	TRBD2	TRBJ2-3	CSVLFTSANTDTQYF	TGCAGCGTCTTATTTACTAGCGCGAACACAGATACGCAGTATTTT
TRBV4-3	.	TRBD1	TRBJ1-5	CASSQYRGYSNQPQHF	TGCGCCAGCAGCCAATACAGGGGTTATAGCAATCAGCCCCAGCATTTT
TRBV9	few	.	TRBJ2-3	CASSVGPLDTQYF	TGTGCCAGCAGCGTAGGGCCTTTAGATACGCAGTATTTT
TRBV11-2	few	TRBD2	TRBJ2-3	CASSLLAGGTDTQYF	TGTGCCAGCAGCCTACTGGCGGGGGGCACAGATACGCAGTATTTT
TRBV6-4	few	.	TRBJ1-2	CASNARDPNYGYTF	TGTGCCAGCAACGCAAGGGACCCTAACTATGGCTACACCTTC
TRBV28	few	.	TRBJ2-3	CASTRRSSQGDTQYF	TGTGCCAGCACGAGACGGTCGAGTCAAGGGGATACGCAGTATTTT
TRBV27	.	TRBD1	TRBJ2-3	CASGRTGGADTQYF	TGTGCCAGCGGCCGGACAGGGGGGGCAGATACGCAGTATTTT
TRBV2	.	.	TRBJ2-3	CASSESELSTDTQYF	TGTGCCAGCAGTGAATCAGAACTAAGCACAGATACGCAGTATTTT
TRBV27	.	.	TRBJ2-7	CASSVGGSSYEQYF	TGTGCCAGCAGTGTAGGGGGGAGCTCCTACGAGCAGTACTTC
TRBV14	few	.	TRBJ2-3	CASSQHYRASWVTDTQYF	TGTGCCAGCAGCCAACACTACAGGGCTTCGTGGGTCACAGATACGCAGTATTTT
TRBV7-2	.	TRBD1	TRBJ1-6	CASSLTGDRSPLHF	TGTGCCAGCAGCTTAACAGGGGATAGGTCACCCCTCCACTTT
TRBV30	.	TRBD1	TRBJ1-4	CAWIPGQGDEKLFF	TGTGCCTGGATACCGGGACAGGGAGATGAAAAACTGTTTTTT
TRBV29-1	.	.	TRBJ1-1	CSVDTGLNTEAFF	TGCAGCGTTGATACAGGGTTAAACACTGAAGCTTTCTTT
TRBV29-1	.	.	TRBJ2-1	CSVEGAGDSYNEQFF	TGCAGCGTTGAAGGGGCAGGAGACTCCTACAATGAGCAGTTCTTC
TRBV29-1	few	TRBD1	TRBJ2-5	CSVVSPGQGAEETQYF	TGCAGCGTTGTTTCCCCGGGACAGGGGGCGGAGGAGACCCAGTACTTC
TRBV5-1	.	.	TRBJ2-1	CASSSAHEGNEQFF	TGCGCCAGCAGCTCGGCTCACGAGGGAAATGAGCAGTTCTTC